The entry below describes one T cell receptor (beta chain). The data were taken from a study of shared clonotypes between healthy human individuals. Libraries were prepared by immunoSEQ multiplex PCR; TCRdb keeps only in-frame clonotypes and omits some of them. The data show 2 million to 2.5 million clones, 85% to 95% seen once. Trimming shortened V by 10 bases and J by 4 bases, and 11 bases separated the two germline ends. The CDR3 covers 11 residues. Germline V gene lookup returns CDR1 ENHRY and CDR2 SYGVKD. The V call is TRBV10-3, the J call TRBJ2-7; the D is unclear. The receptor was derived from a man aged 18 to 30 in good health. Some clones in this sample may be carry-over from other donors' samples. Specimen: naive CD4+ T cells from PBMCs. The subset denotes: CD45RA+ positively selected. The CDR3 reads CATSPSYEQYF. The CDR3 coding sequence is TGTGCCACCTCCCCCTCTTACGAGCAGTACTTC.